This T cell receptor beta chain came from a study of T cell repertoires in cytomegalovirus infection. The overall study: CMV epitopes used comprised recently identified HLA-C-restricted ones and well-studied HLA-B-restricted ones. CMV infection together with matching HLA type was indicated by public TCR beta signatures.

Notes on the study in general: Summed public TCR beta family frequency identified CMV carriers bearing the relevant HLA. Ex vivo responses were dominated by HLA-C-restricted CMV-specific TCR beta clonotypes.

TCRdb recomputed calls from the reads with MiXCR, one row per CDR3 protein. The sample contains 200,000 or so distinct CDR3 sequences, around 35% of which appear only once. The CDR3 is 15 amino acids. Trimming shortened V by 3 bases and J by 6 bases, and 14 bases separated the two germline ends. Germline CDR1 MGHRA, CDR2 YSYEKL. In the case of this clonotype: Its antigen is not known.

The TCR comes from a human donor in good health (CMV status not recorded). Some clones in this sample may be carry-over from other donors' samples. Sequences were derived from CD8+ T cells from cultured PBMCs, sampled from culture after CMV antigen stimulation. This chain connects TRBV4-1 to TRBJ2-2, with D possibly matching TRBD1 (7 bases). CDR3 sequence reads: CASSQSQGGAGELFF. CDR3 bases: TGCGCCAGCAGCCAGTCTCAGGGGGGAGCCGGGGAGCTGTTTTTT.